The 24 T cell receptor beta chains reported below all come from one sample, sequenced in a study of early T cells in non-severe SARS-CoV-2 infection. TCRdb re-analysed the 5' RACE reads in MiXCR, keeping a single row per CDR3 protein. The repertoire holds about 99,000 distinct CDR3 sequences, with around a sixth as singletons. Sequenced sample: whole blood. The receptor set was obtained from an adult who was a healthcare worker with PCR-confirmed SARS-CoV-2 infection or an uninfected control (not recorded which).

The chain has TRBV6-5 and TRBJ1-2; D remains unclear. The length of the CDR3 is 12 residues. Germline V lookup: CDR1 MNHEY, CDR2 SVGAGI. V was pared by 5 bases and J by 2 bases, with 6 bases between. The CDR3 DNA is TGTGCCAGCAGTGAAGGGAACTATGGCTACACCTTC. This sequence encodes CASSEGNYGYTF.

This clonotype was observed a handful of times. V usage is TRBV12-3 or TRBV12-4 and J usage is TRBJ1-3; D remains unclear. The CDR3 is 15 residues long. V lost 3 bases, J lost 0 bases, and 9 bases lay in between. The CDR3 bases are TGTGCCAGCAGTTTGAGGTGGGGCTCTGGAAACACCATATATTTT. Translating gives CASSLRWGSGNTIYF.

In its sample, this clonotype was seen a few times. In DNA, the CDR3 is TGCGCCAGCAGCCAAGCGGGGACAGGGGGCTTGGTTAGGAACAATGAGCAGTTCTTC. Encoded protein: CASSQAGTGGLVRNNEQFF. The V and J genes are TRBV4-3 and TRBJ2-1; the match to TRBD1 covers 12 bases. Germline CDR1 LGHNA, CDR2 YSLEER. The V segment lost 1 base and the J segment 5 bases; nucleotides outside the gene matches: 12. The CDR3 spans 19 residues.

A few counts support this clonotype. The chain is built from TRBV7-9 and TRBJ2-5; 9 bases line up with TRBD2. Trimming removed 2 bases from V and 4 bases from J; junction bases left unmatched: 11. Germline V lookup: CDR1 SEHNR, CDR2 FQNEAQ (reference sequence). This CDR3 comprises 17 residues. CDR3 sequence: CASSLWLIAGAGETQYF. The CDR3 bases are TGTGCCAGCAGCTTATGGCTAATAGCGGGAGCCGGAGAGACCCAGTACTTC.

This clonotype has a handful of counts. This rearrangement joins TRBV28 to TRBJ2-7, with 7 bases lining up with TRBD2. The germline CDR1 and CDR2 sequences are MDHEN and SYDVKM. V shed 5 bases and J 4 bases; nucleotides not matched to a gene: 11. This CDR3 contains 15 residues. CDR3 bases: TGTGCCAGCAGTCCGCCCTGGGGGGGTGGGTACGAGCAGTACTTC. This gives the protein CASSPPWGGGYEQYF.

The V call is TRBV5-1, the J call TRBJ1-1; D gene unclear. The V gene's germline CDR1 is SGHRS and CDR2 YFSETQ. CDR3 length: 13 residues. Trimming removed 0 bases at V and 4 bases at J, with 7 bases between. CDR3 amino acids: CASSLEALTEAFF. CDR3 nucleotide sequence: TGCGCCAGCAGCTTGGAGGCACTCACTGAAGCTTTCTTT.

This clonotype came up a few times. This chain connects TRBV5-5 to TRBJ2-3; TRBD2 agrees at 8 bases. CDR1 and CDR2 from the germline V gene are SGHKS and YYEKEE (reference sequence). Losses at the gene ends were 0 bases for V and 5 bases for J; bases not matched to a gene: 2. This CDR3 is 14 amino acids long. The CDR3 sequence: CASSLAGGRDTQYF. As DNA, the CDR3 is TGTGCCAGCAGCTTGGCGGGGGGGCGAGATACGCAGTATTTT.

This clonotype came up a few times. The V call is TRBV5-4, the J call TRBJ2-1; TRBD2 is a possible D gene (7 bases). This CDR3 comprises 14 residues. Per germline, CDR1 SGHNT and CDR2 YYREEE (reference sequence). V dropped 3 bases and J dropped 4 bases, with 11 bases sitting between them. The CDR3 loop reads CASSWGGTYNEQFF. CDR3 nucleotide sequence: TGTGCCAGCAGCTGGGGGGGGACATACAATGAGCAGTTCTTC.

In this sample, this clonotype turned up a few times. The chain recombines TRBV27 with TRBJ2-7; tentatively, D is TRBD1 (5 bases). This CDR3 is 15 amino acids long. In germline, CDR1 is MNHEY, CDR2 SMNVEV (reference sequence). Trimming took 7 bases from V and 4 from J, leaving 20 bases between them. DNA of the CDR3: TGTGCCAGCATGCCCTGGGCAGGGAAATTTTACGAGCAGTACTTC. Protein sequence: CASMPWAGKFYEQYF.

The sample holds a few counts of this clonotype. The gene calls are TRBV6-2 or TRBV6-3 and TRBJ1-1, with D maybe TRBD1 (6 bases). The ends were cut back, 5 bases at V and 8 bases at J, with 18 bases in the middle. The CDR3 is 14 amino acids. Germline CDR1 MNHEY, CDR2 SVGEGT. CDR3 region: CASSRPGHRREAFF. The CDR3 DNA follows: TGTGCCAGCAGTCGACCGGGACACCGGAGGGAAGCTTTCTTT.

This CDR3 is CASSLDGTGYEQYF. CDR3 nucleotide sequence: TGTGCCAGCAGCTTAGATGGGACAGGGTACGAGCAGTACTTC. The chain has TRBV11-2 and TRBJ2-7; 9 positions match TRBD1. The germline gives CDR1 SGHAT, CDR2 FQNNGV. This CDR3 has 14 amino acids. Unmatched junction bases numbered 1, after V lost 0 bases and J lost 4 bases.

This clonotype was observed at least ten times. CDR3 nucleotides: TGTGCCAGCACTCTCGAGGGGGGGCGTTTTACGAACACCGGGGAGCTGTTTTTT. Its translation: CASTLEGGRFTNTGELFF. V gene TRBV28 combines with J gene TRBJ2-2; D possibly corresponds to TRBD2 (7 bases). From germline, CDR1 is MDHEN and CDR2 SYDVKM. The CDR3 sequence is 18 residues long. The V and J ends lost 7 bases and 0 bases respectively, with 21 bases between them.

This clonotype was detected many times. This chain links TRBV27 with TRBJ2-3, with D hard to call. The CDR3 runs to 13 residues. Deletions cut 2 bases from V and 4 bases from J, with 7 bases between. Germline V gene sequence: CDR1 MNHEY, CDR2 SMNVEV (reference sequence). CDR3 region: CASSLSRADTQYF. The CDR3 nucleotides read TGTGCCAGCAGTTTAAGTAGGGCAGATACGCAGTATTTT.

Concerning this clonotype itself: One junction end does not reproduce the germline sequence, and a read error may be involved. V gene TRBV6-2 or TRBV6-3 combines with J gene TRBJ2-7; D remains ambiguous. From germline, CDR1 is MNHEY and CDR2 SVGEGT. The CDR3 is 14 amino acids. In DNA form, the CDR3 reads TGTGTCAGCAGTTCCGCAGCCCTTGCGTACGAGCAGTACTTC. Translated, it gives CVSSSAALAYEQYF.

This clonotype was picked up many times. The chain carries TRBV29-1 and TRBJ2-1; either TRBD1 or TRBD2 may supply D (5 bases each). CDR1 SQVTM and CDR2 ANQGSEA come from the germline V gene. Trimming left V 3 bases short and J 9 bases short, with 18 bases between. This CDR3 has 14 amino acids. CDR3 region: CSVDPGTGSVEQFF. In DNA, the CDR3 is TGCAGCGTTGATCCCGGGACGGGTTCGGTTGAGCAGTTCTTC.

There are a few counts of this clonotype. The rearrangement joins TRBV24-1 to TRBJ2-2; D is unresolved. Germline V gives CDR1 KGHDR, CDR2 SFDVKD. The V and J ends lost 2 bases and 0 bases respectively, with 3 bases between them. The CDR3 is 14 residues long. For the CDR3, the DNA is TGTGCCACCAGTGATTCTGCGAACACCGGGGAGCTGTTTTTT. This translates into CATSDSANTGELFF.

This clonotype has only a few counts. In nucleotides, the CDR3 is TGTGCCAGCAGTTTCGGCGGAATGCAGGATACGCAGTATTTT. Its protein is CASSFGGMQDTQYF. The rearrangement uses TRBV12-3 or TRBV12-4 and TRBJ2-3; D is ambiguous. With 3 bases removed from V and 6 bases from J, the gap between germline ends came to 13 bases. The CDR3 covers 14 residues.

Ten or more counts support this clonotype. The V gene is TRBV20-1, the J gene TRBJ2-7, with D maybe TRBD1 (6 bases). The CDR3 contains 15 residues. Germline V gene data show CDR1 as DFQATT and CDR2 as SNEGSKA (reference sequence). The V end lost 0 bases, the J end lost 0 bases, and 12 bases lay between the germline ends. CDR3 in DNA: TGCAGTGCTAGAGATCTTAGGACAGCCTCCTACGAGCAGTACTTC. Its protein product is CSARDLRTASYEQYF.

This clonotype ranks as medium-sized. The chain employs TRBV3-1 and TRBJ1-2; D remains unclear. V was shortened by 4 bases and J by 8 bases, with 14 bases between the two germline ends. The CDR3 extends over 13 amino acids. Germline V gives CDR1 LGHDT, CDR2 YNNKEL (reference sequence). This chain's CDR3 is CASSPDSVAGYTF. Here the CDR3 DNA reads TGTGCCAGCAGCCCCGATTCGGTTGCGGGCTACACCTTC.

This clonotype has a count of ten or more. CDR3 sequence reads: CASSEAWGQAQYF. The CDR3 region has the DNA TGTGCCAGCAGTGAAGCATGGGGACAGGCGCAGTATTTT. This chain connects TRBV6-1 to TRBJ2-3; the match to TRBD1 covers 8 bases. From germline, CDR1 is MNHNS and CDR2 SASEGT. With V trimmed by 0 bases and J by 10 bases, 3 bases remained unmatched. The CDR3 extends over 13 amino acids.

This clonotype was counted only a few times. V gene TRBV7-2 combines with J gene TRBJ1-1; D gene ambiguous. The ends were cut back, 2 bases at V and 1 base at J, with 8 bases in the middle. Germline V gene lookup returns CDR1 SGHTA and CDR2 FQGNSA. This CDR3 region has 14 residues. The CDR3 nucleotides are TGTGCCAGCAGCTTACCCGACTGGAACACTGAAGCTTTCTTT. It encodes CASSLPDWNTEAFF.

This clonotype was seen at least ten times. The chain has TRBV12-3 or TRBV12-4 and TRBJ1-1, with TRBD1 identical over 7 bases. The CDR3 is made up of 15 amino acids. Unmatched junction bases numbered 9, after V lost 6 bases and J lost 2 bases. CDR3 sequence reads: CASRGQPKINTEAFF. DNA of the CDR3: TGTGCCAGCAGGGGACAGCCAAAAATAAACACTGAAGCTTTCTTT.

The CDR3 here is CATSKGQDNTGELFF. The CDR3, as DNA: TGTGCCACCAGCAAGGGACAGGACAACACCGGGGAGCTGTTTTTT. The chain has TRBV15 and TRBJ2-2, with 8 bases matching TRBD1. With 4 bases clipped from V and 2 bases from J, the junction kept 3 bases outside the gene matches. The CDR3 runs to 15 residues. CDR1 and CDR2 (germline): LNHNV, YYDKDF (reference sequence).

The gene calls are TRBV3-1 and TRBJ1-2; TRBD1 might be the D (5 bases). Looked up from germline, CDR1 is LGHDT and CDR2 is YNNKEL (reference sequence). Trimming stripped 4 bases from V and 4 bases from J, with 13 bases between. The CDR3 loop spans 14 amino acids. DNA for the CDR3: TGTGCCAGCAGCCCATCAGGGAGCGTCTATGGCTACACCTTC. It codes for CASSPSGSVYGYTF.